This TCR beta chain came from a study of cytomegalovirus exposure and HLA in healthy donors. The CDR3 sequence is 15 residues long. The germline CDR1 and CDR2 sequences are SEHNR and FQNEAQ (reference sequence). The V and J ends lost 1 base and 4 bases respectively, with 13 bases between them. This PCR relied on a set of 60 Vbeta primers and 13 Jbeta primers. Generated by immunoSEQ multiplex PCR, the TCRdb table keeps only in-frame clones and is missing some. The sample includes 100,000 to 150,000 clones, roughly three quarters of them seen just once. This chain connects TRBV7-9 to TRBJ1-2; a weak D match, TRBD1 (5 bases). The receptor's source is a woman aged 25 to 39 in good health and CMV-seronegative. The sample consisted of PBMCs. This CDR3 reads CASSLVETVSYGYTF. DNA of the CDR3: TGTGCCAGCAGCTTAGTCGAGACAGTCTCCTATGGCTACACCTTC. Variable domain in full (rest from reference TRBV7-9 and TRBJ1-2): DTGVSQNPRHKITKRGQNVTFRCDPISEHNRLYWYRQTLGQGPEFLTYFQNEAQLEKSRLLSDRFSAERPKGSFSTLEIQRTEQGDSAMYLCASSLVETVSYGYTFGSGTRLTVV.